One and the same sample provided the 30 T cell receptor beta chains below, sequenced in a study of ipilimumab plus nivolumab after autologous stem cell transplantation. The repertoire was sequenced with immunoSEQ multiplex PCR; TCRdb's copy has only in-frame clones and lacks some. The table records about 16,000 clones, more than 70% of them present only once. Sequences were derived from PBMCs, sampled in a trial of ipilimumab plus nivolumab as post-transplant consolidation. Every receptor here comes from a male donor with diffuse large B-cell lymphoma.

The chain carries TRBV5-5 and TRBJ2-2; no definite D call. In germline, CDR1 is SGHKS, CDR2 YYEKEE (reference sequence). V gave up 0 bases and J gave up 0 bases, with 9 bases separating them. The CDR3 covers 16 residues. The CDR3 protein is CASSLAITANTGELFF. The CDR3 region has the DNA TGTGCCAGCAGCTTGGCCATCACGGCGAACACCGGGGAGCTGTTTTTT.

The genes are TRBV6-1 and TRBJ1-1; no definite D call. The CDR3 has 14 amino acids. The germline gives CDR1 MNHNS, CDR2 SASEGT. Trimming pared 5 bases from V and 4 bases from J, leaving 14 bases between. The CDR3 here is CASSRTLDGTEAFF. CDR3 nucleotide sequence: TGTGCCAGCAGTAGAACACTGGATGGCACTGAAGCTTTCTTT.

The chain combines TRBV2 with TRBJ1-2; D gene ambiguous. The CDR3 runs to 14 residues. The germline gives CDR1 SNHLY, CDR2 FYNNEI. Trimming took 5 bases from V and 5 from J, leaving 15 bases between them. The CDR3 loop is CASSLRRAEYGYTF. The CDR3, as DNA: TGTGCCAGCAGTCTAAGGAGGGCGGAGTATGGCTACACCTTC.

The rearrangement uses TRBV11-3 and TRBJ2-5, with TRBD1 identical over 8 bases. The CDR3 loop spans 14 amino acids. Trimming took 3 bases from V and 3 from J; bases not matched to a gene: 3. Germline V gene lookup returns CDR1 SGHNT and CDR2 YENEEA. Written as DNA, the CDR3 is TGTGCCAGCAGCTTCAGGGGGCAGGAAGAGACCCAGTACTTC. Protein: CASSFRGQEETQYF.

This clone has more than one count but fewer than ten. V gene TRBV19 combines with J gene TRBJ1-2; no reliable D call. The CDR3 extends over 15 amino acids. V was trimmed by 1 base and J by 0 bases, leaving 9 bases between them. The V gene's germline CDR1 is LNHDA and CDR2 SQIVND (reference sequence). CDR3 coding DNA: TGTGCCAGTAGTATAGGCGGACTTCCTAACTATGGCTACACCTTC. Protein: CASSIGGLPNYGYTF.

In this sample, this clone turned up a few times. The rearrangement links TRBV5-1 to TRBJ2-2, with D uncertain. Trimming pared 0 bases from V and 7 bases from J, leaving 10 bases between. CDR3 size: 14 residues. Germline CDR1 and CDR2: SGHRS and YFSETQ. In nucleotides, the CDR3 is TGCGCCAGCAGCTTGGTACCCCGGGTCGGGGAGCTGTTTTTT. Translation: CASSLVPRVGELFF.

The chain uses TRBV30 and TRBJ1-6; weak D call: TRBD1 (5 bases). The CDR3 is 14 amino acids. Trimming removed 1 base from V and 14 bases from J, with 18 bases in between. The V gene's germline CDR1 is GTSNPN and CDR2 SVGIG (reference sequence). DNA of the CDR3: TGTGCCTGGAGTGCCGCACCTATCCTAGGGGCCCTCCACTTT. Amino acids: CAWSAAPILGALHF.

The CDR3 coding sequence is TGTGCCACCAGCAGAGATGGGAGCAAGTCCTACGAGCAGTACTTC. Its translation: CATSRDGSKSYEQYF. The chain recombines TRBV15 with TRBJ2-5; possible D gene TRBD2, 5 bases. The J call may be faulty, since TRBJ2-7 better matches the DNA end. This CDR3 is built from 15 residues. Germline values: CDR1 LNHNV, CDR2 YYDKDF (reference sequence).

This clone was seen only once. CDR3 in amino acids: CASSRNPGYEQYF. The CDR3 DNA follows: TGTGCCAGCAGCCGAAACCCGGGGTACGAGCAGTACTTC. V is TRBV7-2 and J is TRBJ2-7; D is perhaps TRBD2 (5 bases). V gave up 5 bases and J gave up 4 bases, with 12 bases separating them. This CDR3 is built from 13 residues. CDR1 SGHTA and CDR2 FQGNSA come from the germline V gene.

This chain uses TRBV5-1 with TRBJ1-1; D unclear. Germline V CDR1 and CDR2: SGHRS, YFSETQ. V lost 4 bases, J lost 0 bases, and 10 bases lay in between. CDR3 length: 14 amino acids. In DNA form, the CDR3 reads TGCGCCAGCAGCCTTGCGGTTTTGAACACTGAAGCTTTCTTT. It translates to CASSLAVLNTEAFF. The full variable domain, its missing parts supplied by reference TRBV5-1 and TRBJ1-1, is KAGVTQTPRYLIKTRGQQVTLSCSPISGHRSVSWYQQTPGQGLQFLFEYFSETQRNKGNFPGRFSGRQFSNSRSEMNVSTLELGDSALYLCASSLAVLNTEAFFGQGTRLTVV.

CDR3 in amino acids: CASSIKPGLALTGELFF. The CDR3, as DNA: TGTGCCAGCAGTATCAAGCCAGGACTAGCGCTCACCGGGGAGCTGTTTTTT. V and J are TRBV13 and TRBJ2-2, with 9 bases identical to TRBD2. Trimming removed 6 bases from V and 4 bases from J; junction bases left unmatched: 12. CDR3 length: 17 residues. CDR1 and CDR2 (germline): PRHDT, FYEKMQ (reference sequence).

The rearrangement joins TRBV27 to TRBJ2-2; TRBD2 aligns across 15 bases. Germline CDR1 reads MNHEY; CDR2 reads SMNVEV (reference sequence). V was pared by 5 bases and J by 4 bases, with 2 bases of the junction left unmatched. This CDR3 region has 16 residues. CDR3 sequence: CASSEGLAGGTGELFF. Here the CDR3 DNA reads TGTGCCAGCAGTGAGGGACTAGCGGGGGGCACCGGGGAGCTGTTTTTT.

V and J are TRBV9 and TRBJ2-1; 11 positions agree with TRBD2. Germline loops: CDR1 SGDLS, CDR2 YYNGEE. V shed 2 bases and J 5 bases; nucleotides not matched to a gene: 6. The CDR3 sequence is 16 residues long. CDR3 amino acids: CASSVAGLAGNNEQFF. The CDR3 DNA follows: TGTGCCAGCAGCGTGGCCGGACTAGCGGGCAACAATGAGCAGTTCTTC.

J is TRBJ1-6 and V is TRBV11-3; no clear D gene. CDR3 length: 12 amino acids. Germline V gene sequence: CDR1 SGHNT, CDR2 YENEEA. V dropped 6 bases and J dropped 4 bases, with 4 bases sitting between them. This CDR3 reads CASRFYNSPLHF. The DNA of the CDR3 is TGTGCCAGCAGATTTTATAATTCACCCCTCCACTTT.

The V gene is TRBV29-1, the J gene TRBJ2-7; 9 nucleotides line up with TRBD1. CDR1 SQVTM and CDR2 ANQGSEA come from the germline V gene. The CDR3 extends over 16 amino acids. The ends lost 6 bases at V and 5 bases at J; junction bases unmatched: 17. The CDR3 nucleotides are TGCAGCGTCGGGGCGTTTGCTCGGACAGGGGTTAACGAGCAGTACTTC. Its protein product is CSVGAFARTGVNEQYF.

The genes are TRBV7-6 and TRBJ2-5; 7 bases fit TRBD2. The CDR3 is 14 amino acids. V was pared by 3 bases and J by 2 bases, with 3 bases of the junction left unmatched. Germline loops: CDR1 SGHVS, CDR2 FNYEAQ. CDR3 nucleotides: TGTGCCAGCAGCTTGGTCGGGGGGCAAGAGACCCAGTACTTC. It translates to CASSLVGGQETQYF.

The chain joins TRBV27 to TRBJ2-1, with D perhaps matching TRBD2 (6 bases). The CDR3 is 16 amino acids. V lost 4 bases, J lost 1 base, and 14 bases lay in between. Germline loops: CDR1 MNHEY, CDR2 SMNVEV (reference sequence). In DNA form, the CDR3 reads TGTGCCAGCAGTTCCCGGGACTGGACATCCTACAATGAGCAGTTCTTC. This gives the protein CASSSRDWTSYNEQFF.

The chain employs TRBV2 and TRBJ1-4; the D gene is possibly TRBD1 (5 bases). The CDR3 length is 14 residues. V was trimmed by 6 bases and J by 1 base, leaving 9 bases between them. The germline V gene encodes CDR1 SNHLY and CDR2 FYNNEI. The CDR3 loop reads CASSLGRTNEKLFF. CDR3 in DNA: TGTGCCAGCAGCCTGGGGCGAACTAATGAAAAACTGTTTTTT.

This clone was detected a few times. CDR3 amino acids: CAWSSGQGRGYTF. In nucleotides, the CDR3 is TGTGCCTGGAGTTCCGGACAGGGGAGAGGCTACACCTTC. The chain employs TRBV30 and TRBJ1-2, with 9 bases aligning to TRBD1. The CDR3 runs 13 residues. Germline V CDR1 and CDR2: GTSNPN, SVGIG (reference sequence). V lost 2 bases to trimming and J lost 8 bases; unmatched junction nucleotides: 6. The whole variable domain, filled in from reference TRBV30 and TRBJ1-2, reads SQTIHQWPATLVQPVGSPLSLECTVEGTSNPNLYWYRQAAGRGLQLLFYSVGIGQISSEVPQNLSASRPQDRQFILSSKKLLLSDSGFYLCAWSSGQGRGYTFGSGTRLTVV.

This sequence joins TRBV27 and TRBJ2-7, with a weak D call TRBD1 (5 bases). Germline assignment: CDR1 MNHEY and CDR2 SMNVEV (reference sequence). This CDR3 is built from 14 residues. V lost 6 bases and J lost 4, with 16 bases in between. CDR3 in amino acids: CASSSAGSGYEQYF. CDR3 DNA: TGTGCCAGCAGCTCGGCAGGGTCTGGGTACGAGCAGTACTTC.

The rearrangement joins TRBV7-3 to TRBJ2-3; D gene unclear. Germline CDR1 SGHTA, CDR2 FQGTGA. With 2 bases removed from V and 5 bases from J, the gap between germline ends came to 8 bases. CDR3 length: 13 residues. CDR3 in DNA: TGTGCCAGCAGCTTAGATCCCGAAGATACGCAGTATTTT. This gives the protein CASSLDPEDTQYF.

The J gene is TRBJ2-5, the V gene TRBV21-1; TRBD1, the table's D call, lacks a check against the DNA. TRBV21-1 is designated a pseudogene. The CDR3 runs 15 residues. In DNA, the CDR3 is TGTGCCAGCAGCCTGTGGACAGCCCCGGAGGAGACCCAGTACTTC. This translates into CASSLWTAPEETQYF.

This clone is labeled as medium-sized. The chain recombines TRBV7-8 with TRBJ1-4; tentative D call: TRBD1 (5 bases). Germline CDR1 SGHVS, CDR2 FQNEAQ. The CDR3 has 15 amino acids. V dropped 5 bases and J dropped 7 bases, with 17 bases sitting between them. The CDR3 region has the DNA TGTGCCAGCAGCCCCGCCGGGGCGCGTGGTGAAAAACTGTTTTTT. Translated, it gives CASSPAGARGEKLFF.

The DNA for the CDR3 is TGTGCCACCAGCAGAGATGGCGGGGGATTCTCCTACGAGCAGTACTTC. Residues: CATSRDGGGFSYEQYF. V usage is TRBV15 and J usage is TRBJ2-7; TRBD2 matches 7 bases. CDR1 LNHNV and CDR2 YYDKDF come from the germline V gene (reference sequence). CDR3 length: 16 amino acids. Trimming cost V 0 bases and J 0 bases; bases outside gene matches: 5.

V gene TRBV11-3 combines with J gene TRBJ2-3, with D perhaps TRBD2 (6 bases). The germline CDR1 and CDR2 sequences are SGHNT and YENEEA. V was pared by 1 base and J by 2 bases, with 7 bases between. CDR3 length: 14 amino acids. The DNA of the CDR3 is TGTGCCAGCAGCTTAGGGGGGGACACAGATACGCAGTATTTT. The encoded protein is CASSLGGDTDTQYF.

The V gene is TRBV9, the J gene TRBJ2-1, with D perhaps matching TRBD2 (5 bases). V shed 4 bases and J shed 9 bases, with 11 bases lying between them. Germline-derived CDR1 and CDR2 are SGDLS and YYNGEE. The CDR3 length is 12 residues. For the CDR3, the DNA is TGTGCCAGCAGCCCCACCGAGGGTGAGCAGTTCTTC. This translates into CASSPTEGEQFF. Using reference TRBV9 and TRBJ2-1 for the parts outside the CDR3, the full variable domain is DSGVTQTPKHLITATGQRVTLRCSPRSGDLSVYWYQQSLDQGLQFLIQYYNGEERAKGNILERFSAQQFPDLHSELNLSSLELGDSALYFCASSPTEGEQFFGPGTRLTVL.

The V gene is TRBV2, the J gene TRBJ2-1; D remains unclear. This CDR3 contains 16 residues. Per germline, CDR1 SNHLY and CDR2 FYNNEI. V lost 3 bases and J 6 bases, leaving 18 bases between the germline ends. CDR3 in amino acids: CASSEQGLLRLNEQFF. CDR3 coding DNA: TGTGCCAGCAGTGAGCAAGGGCTGTTACGCCTCAATGAGCAGTTCTTC.

This clone was seen more than once but under ten times. The rearrangement links TRBV6-5 to TRBJ2-4; D is undetermined. The CDR3 has 13 residues. Trimming left V 6 bases short and J 9 bases short, with 15 bases between. Germline loops: CDR1 MNHEY, CDR2 SVGAGI. CDR3 sequence: CASRRHPEGIQYF. The CDR3, as DNA: TGTGCCAGCAGGAGACATCCTGAAGGCATTCAGTACTTC.

The V gene is TRBV5-1, the J gene TRBJ2-7; 16 nucleotides agree with TRBD2. J gave up 5 bases and V 4 bases, and 9 bases lay outside the gene matches. Germline V CDR1 and CDR2: SGHRS, YFSETQ. The length of the CDR3 is 17 residues. CDR3 bases: TGCGCCAGCAGCGCGGAGCCGGGACTAGCGGGGGGGAACGAGCAGTACTTC. This translates into CASSAEPGLAGGNEQYF.

In this sample, this clone is medium-sized. This chain links TRBV6-1 with TRBJ1-6; a weak D match, TRBD1 (6 bases). V lost 6 bases and J 8 bases, leaving 17 bases between the germline ends. The CDR3 spans 15 residues. CDR1 and CDR2 from the germline V gene are MNHNS and SASEGT. The CDR3 sequence is CASSPYRVEDSPLHF. CDR3 sequence (DNA): TGTGCCAGCAGCCCGTACAGGGTGGAGGATTCACCCCTCCACTTT.